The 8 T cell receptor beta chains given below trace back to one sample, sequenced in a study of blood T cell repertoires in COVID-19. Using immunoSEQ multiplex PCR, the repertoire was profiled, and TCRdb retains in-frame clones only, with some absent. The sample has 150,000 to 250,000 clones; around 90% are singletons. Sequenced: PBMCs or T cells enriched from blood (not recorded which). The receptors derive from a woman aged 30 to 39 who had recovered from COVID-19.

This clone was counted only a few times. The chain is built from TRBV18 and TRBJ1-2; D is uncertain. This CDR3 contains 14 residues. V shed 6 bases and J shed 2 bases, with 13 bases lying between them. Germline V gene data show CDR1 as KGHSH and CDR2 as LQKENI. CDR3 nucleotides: TGTGCCAGCTCGTCGGGGTCCTTAAACTATGGCTACACCTTC. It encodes CASSSGSLNYGYTF.

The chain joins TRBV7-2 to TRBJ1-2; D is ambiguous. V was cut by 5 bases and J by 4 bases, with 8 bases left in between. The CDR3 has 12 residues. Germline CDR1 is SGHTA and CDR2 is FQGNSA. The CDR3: CASSPFSYGYTF. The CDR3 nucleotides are TGTGCCAGCAGCCCATTCAGCTATGGCTACACCTTC.

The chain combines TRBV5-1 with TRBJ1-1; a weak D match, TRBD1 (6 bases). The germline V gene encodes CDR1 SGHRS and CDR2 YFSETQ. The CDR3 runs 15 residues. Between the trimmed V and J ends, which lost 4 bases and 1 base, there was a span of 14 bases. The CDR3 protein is CASSLGGGENTEAFF. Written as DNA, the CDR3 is TGCGCCAGCAGCCTAGGGGGAGGGGAGAACACTGAAGCTTTCTTT.

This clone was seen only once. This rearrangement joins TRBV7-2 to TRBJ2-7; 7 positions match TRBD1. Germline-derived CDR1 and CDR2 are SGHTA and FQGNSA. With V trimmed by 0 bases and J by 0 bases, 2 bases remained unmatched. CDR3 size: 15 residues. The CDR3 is CASSLATGFSYEQYF. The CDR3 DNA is TGTGCCAGCAGCTTAGCGACAGGGTTCTCCTACGAGCAGTACTTC.

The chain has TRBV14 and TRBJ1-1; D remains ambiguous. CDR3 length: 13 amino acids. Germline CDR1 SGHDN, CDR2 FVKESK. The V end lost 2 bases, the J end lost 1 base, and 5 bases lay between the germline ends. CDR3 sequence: CASSQMRNTEAFF. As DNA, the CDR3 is TGTGCCAGCAGCCAAATGAGGAACACTGAAGCTTTCTTT.

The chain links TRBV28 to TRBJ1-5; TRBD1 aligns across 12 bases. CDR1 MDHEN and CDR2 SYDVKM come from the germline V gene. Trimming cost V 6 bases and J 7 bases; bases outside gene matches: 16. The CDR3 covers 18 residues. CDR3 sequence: CASSYIRDRGRLGQPQHF. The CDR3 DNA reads TGTGCCAGCAGCTATATCCGGGACAGGGGGCGTCTGGGGCAGCCCCAGCATTTT.

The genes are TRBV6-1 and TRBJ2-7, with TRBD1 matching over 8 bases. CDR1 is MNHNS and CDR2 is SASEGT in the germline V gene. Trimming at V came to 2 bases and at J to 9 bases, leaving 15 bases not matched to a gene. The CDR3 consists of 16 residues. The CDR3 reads CASSEPTGTGRIAQYF. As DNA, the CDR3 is TGTGCCAGCAGTGAACCTACCGGGACAGGCCGTATCGCGCAGTACTTC.

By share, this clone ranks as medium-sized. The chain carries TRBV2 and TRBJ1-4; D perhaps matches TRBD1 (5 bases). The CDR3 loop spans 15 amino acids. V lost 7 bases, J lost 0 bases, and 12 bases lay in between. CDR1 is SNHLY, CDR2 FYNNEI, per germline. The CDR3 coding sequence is TGTGCCAGCACCGCGGACACTTCAACTAATGAAAAACTGTTTTTT. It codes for CASTADTSTNEKLFF.